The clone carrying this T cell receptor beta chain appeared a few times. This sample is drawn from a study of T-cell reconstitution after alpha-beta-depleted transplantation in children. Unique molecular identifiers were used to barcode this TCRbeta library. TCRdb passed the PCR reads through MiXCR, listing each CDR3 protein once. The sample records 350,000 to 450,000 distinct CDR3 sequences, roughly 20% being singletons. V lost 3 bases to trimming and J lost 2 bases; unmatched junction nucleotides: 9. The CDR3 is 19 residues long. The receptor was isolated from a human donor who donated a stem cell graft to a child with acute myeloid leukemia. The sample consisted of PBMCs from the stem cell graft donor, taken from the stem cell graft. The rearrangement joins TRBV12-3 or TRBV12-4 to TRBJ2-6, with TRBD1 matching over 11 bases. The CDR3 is CASSFSGTGGTTGANVLTF. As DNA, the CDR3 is TGTGCCAGCAGTTTCTCAGGGACAGGGGGTACGACTGGGGCCAACGTCCTGACTTTC.